This T cell receptor (beta chain) is drawn from a study of beta chain features in type 1 diabetes (dated by TCRdb to about 2018). A note on the overall study: Patients and healthy donors did not differ in mean age, gender distribution, total cell number or subset yield. Across all samples, about 110 million sorted cells were examined, and cell number per subset correlated strongly with RNA yield. In the study, TCRB repertoires of sorted circulating CD4+ T cell subsets from recently diagnosed type 1 diabetes patients were compared with those of matched healthy donors. Naive and central memory subsets were obtained from all 30 or so donors, but regulatory and stem cell-like memory subsets were isolated from only 8 patients and roughly eight healthy donors. The study at large found these results: Patients with type 1 diabetes made fewer insertions and deleted more nucleotides at VDJ recombination sites, implying thymic rearrangement abnormalities. Because cDNA rather than genomic DNA was sequenced, highly expressing activated cells could have been over-represented, although no difference in activation and CD3 levels was found between groups. HLA sub-analyses involved small numbers of individuals, so any influence of HLA type on TCRB rearrangement remained unresolved. PCR may preferentially amplify shorter templates, but because patient and control samples were amplified and corrected together, any resulting skew would affect both groups equally. Type 1 diabetes patients showed a moderate but significant shortening of TCRB CDR3 length in all four CD4+ subsets. The naive, central memory and regulatory TCRB repertoires appeared to resemble one another more closely among patients than among healthy donors.

Reading from cysteine to phenylalanine, the CDR3 counts 11 amino acids. Just CDR3 DNA is preserved here, 33 bases in frame from base 1. The germline ends are 1 base apart after V is trimmed by 1 base and J by 3 bases. Sequences DFQATT (CDR1) and SNEGSKA (CDR2) are obtained from the germline V gene (reference sequence). The High Capacity cDNA Reverse Transcription Kit was used to reverse transcribe all of the isolated RNA, meaning that expressed TCRB transcripts were what got sequenced. Deep immunoSEQ sequencing was applied to naive, central memory and regulatory T cell samples, giving an average of about 3.6 million total reads per sample. Sorted cells were lysed in RLT buffer, and RNA was extracted using DNase-treated RNeasy Micro or Mini kits according to cell number. Each cell subset was processed on its own to prevent cross-contamination, while patient and healthy donor samples were processed together. The immunoSEQ multiplex PCR was used to amplify TCRB sequences from cDNA, generating 87-bp fragments that spanned the CDR3 region. The amplicons were sequenced using the Illumina HiSeq platform. As for the original processing: Synthetic template baselines were used to correct PCR bias computationally, reads within Hamming distance 2 were collapsed, and singletons that could not be merged were discarded. By aligning reads against IMGT, V, D and J genes, CDR3 length, and insertions or deletions at six rearrangement sites were assigned. Within each subset, clonotype counts were normalized to sorted cell number, and only after that were true diversity and Gini coefficients computed with the tcR R package. Repertoire sharing was quantified using the overlap coefficient calculated on TCRB nucleotide sequences. As a proxy for the pre-selection repertoire, out-of-frame TCRB sequences from naive cells were analyzed. TCRdb retrieved this table from immuneACCESS and kept in-frame rearrangements only. Not all clones are present; in checked studies, unresolved V genes account for under half, and no reason is known for the remainder. That table furnishes V, J and clone size, whereas the DNA furnished D and trimming. The sample has 640,000 or so clones on record, under 15% of them singletons. Jointly, the top ten make up 0.022% of the sample.

Only a few counts were recorded for this clone. Its recognized antigen is unknown. Base-call qualities are not available, and no considerably larger clone is one nucleotide away. From each donor, a single peripheral blood sample of around 120 mL on average was drawn into heparinised tubes. Using a panel that included CD45RO, CCR7, CD25, CD127, CD95 and CD27, naive, central memory, regulatory and stem cell-like memory CD4+ T cells were sorted on a BD FACSAria II. Purity was above 95% for every sorted population. Right away, PBMCs were isolated by Lymphoprep density gradient centrifugation and were stained directly, with no culture step. So that batch effects would be minimized, each experiment stained and sorted samples in pairs, pairing one healthy donor with one patient.

This TCR was recovered from a man younger than 35 with type 1 diabetes. Sequenced: naive CD4+ T cells from blood. Sample cell subset or site, as interpreted from the label and publication: true naive CD4+ T cells. Recombination connected TRBV20-1 to TRBJ1-3, with the D gene not clear enough to name. The DNA is as follows: TGCAGTGCTAGAGTTGGAAACACCATATATTTT. Translation gives CSARVGNTIYF.